Listed below are T cell receptor beta chains from one sample, sequenced in a study of STAT5B mutations in CD4+ large granular lymphocyte leukemia. The assay was immunoSEQ multiplex PCR, and TCRdb's table has in-frame clones only and misses some. The sample carries under 35,000 clones, roughly three quarters recorded once. Source material: CD4+ T cells from blood buffy coats. These TCRs come from a human donor in good health. CDR3s include the opening cysteine and the closing phenylalanine or tryptophan. The D gene is left open where the match is weak. The size entry is marked missing in some rows and otherwise reads once, few, many or a size class.

V: TRBV7-2
size: NA
J: TRBJ2-3
D: NA
CDR3: CASSSQEGGRGTQYF
DNA: TGTGCCAGCAGCTCCCAAGAGGGGGGCCGTGGGACGCAGTATTTT

V: TRBV28
size: NA
J: TRBJ2-5
D: NA
CDR3: CASSPWAGRQETQYF
DNA: TGTGCCAGCAGCCCCTGGGCGGGAAGGCAAGAGACCCAGTACTTC

V: TRBV6-5
size: NA
J: TRBJ1-6
D: NA
CDR3: CASSYTGLPLHF
DNA: TGTGCCAGCAGTTACACGGGGTTACCCCTCCACTTT

V: TRBV7-2
size: few
J: TRBJ1-4
D: NA
CDR3: CASRQRGGEKLFF
DNA: TGTGCCAGCAGACAAAGGGGGGGTGAAAAACTGTTTTTT

V: TRBV29-1
size: NA
J: TRBJ1-4
D: NA
CDR3: CSAREGYSEKLFF
DNA: TGCAGCGCGAGGGAAGGGTACAGTGAAAAACTGTTTTTT

V: TRBV19
size: NA
J: TRBJ2-7
D: NA
CDR3: CASSLGLSYEQYF
DNA: TGTGCCAGTAGTCTGGGGTTGTCCTACGAGCAGTACTTC

V: TRBV19
size: NA
J: TRBJ1-1
D: TRBD1
CDR3: CASSDRAGTEAFF
DNA: TGTGCCAGTAGTGACAGGGCGGGGACTGAAGCTTTCTTT

V: TRBV29-1
size: NA
J: TRBJ2-3
D: NA
CDR3: CSVEGWGQGTDTQYF
DNA: TGCAGCGTTGAAGGATGGGGCCAGGGCACAGATACGCAGTATTTT

V: TRBV11-1
size: few
J: TRBJ2-7
D: TRBD2
CDR3: CASSLAPTGGRAGEQYF
DNA: TGTGCCAGCAGCTTAGCCCCGACAGGCGGGAGGGCGGGTGAGCAGTACTTC

V: TRBV4-3
size: NA
J: TRBJ2-3
D: NA
CDR3: CASSRNSFGLSTPTDTQYF
DNA: TGCGCCAGCAGCCGGAATAGCTTTGGCCTCTCTACCCCCACAGATACGCAGTATTTT

V: TRBV2
size: NA
J: TRBJ1-2
D: NA
CDR3: CASSEGTEYGYTF
DNA: TGTGCCAGCAGTGAGGGGACGGAATATGGCTACACCTTC

V: TRBV5-8
size: NA
J: TRBJ2-5
D: TRBD1
CDR3: CASSRTGGLETQYF
DNA: TGTGCCAGCAGTAGGACAGGGGGGTTGGAGACCCAGTACTTC

V: TRBV6-5
size: NA
J: TRBJ2-7
D: NA
CDR3: CASSSRSYEQYF
DNA: TGTGCCAGCAGTTCCCGCTCCTACGAGCAGTACTTC

V: TRBV6-1
size: once
J: TRBJ2-7
D: TRBD1
CDR3: CASSDRGFTGTAAYEQYF
DNA: TGTGCCAGCAGTGATAGGGGGTTTACCGGGACAGCCGCGTACGAGCAGTACTTC

V: TRBV7-2
size: few
J: TRBJ2-1
D: NA
CDR3: CASSLKRNEQFF
DNA: TGTGCCAGCAGCCTTAAGAGGAATGAGCAGTTCTTC

V: TRBV6-5
size: NA
J: TRBJ2-2
D: NA
CDR3: CATAGNRDTGELFF
DNA: TGTGCCACGGCAGGGAACAGAGACACCGGGGAGCTGTTTTTT

V: TRBV7-2
size: NA
J: TRBJ2-1
D: NA
CDR3: CASSQERVNNEQFF
DNA: TGTGCCAGCAGCCAGGAGCGGGTTAACAATGAGCAGTTCTTC

V: TRBV19
size: NA
J: TRBJ1-2
D: NA
CDR3: CASRSPANYGYTF
DNA: TGTGCCAGTAGATCGCCCGCTAACTATGGCTACACCTTC

V: TRBV9
size: NA
J: TRBJ2-7
D: NA
CDR3: CASSVGFQADYEQYF
DNA: TGTGCCAGCAGCGTAGGTTTCCAGGCTGACTACGAGCAGTACTTC

V: TRBV29-1
size: NA
J: TRBJ1-2
D: NA
CDR3: CSADLTGSGYTF
DNA: TGCAGCGCGGACCTCACAGGGAGCGGCTACACCTTC

V: TRBV19
size: NA
J: TRBJ2-7
D: TRBD2
CDR3: CASSPTSGRYEQYF
DNA: TGTGCCAGTAGCCCGACTAGCGGGAGGTACGAGCAGTACTTC

V: TRBV6-5
size: NA
J: TRBJ2-7
D: NA
CDR3: CASSSRRAGASYEQYF
DNA: TGTGCCAGCAGTTCCCGACGAGCAGGGGCTTCCTACGAGCAGTACTTC

V: TRBV6-1
size: few
J: TRBJ1-5
D: TRBD1
CDR3: CASRYRGGGQPQHF
DNA: TGTGCCAGCAGATACAGGGGGGGTGGCCAGCCCCAGCATTTT

V: TRBV7-2
size: NA
J: TRBJ2-4
D: NA
CDR3: CASSRDSDIQYF
DNA: TGTGCCAGCAGCCGGGATAGCGACATTCAGTACTTC

V: TRBV18
size: NA
J: TRBJ1-4
D: TRBD1
CDR3: CASSPVRQGRNEKLFF
DNA: TGTGCCAGCTCACCAGTGAGACAGGGCCGAAATGAAAAACTGTTTTTT

V: TRBV7-2
size: once
J: TRBJ2-1
D: NA
CDR3: CASSLAYGSYNEQFF
DNA: TGTGCCAGCAGCTTAGCGTACGGCTCCTACAATGAGCAGTTCTTC

V: TRBV7-6
size: NA
J: TRBJ2-3
D: NA
CDR3: CASSSGQWDTDTQYF
DNA: TGTGCCAGCAGCTCCGGACAGTGGGACACAGATACGCAGTATTTT

V: TRBV7-8
size: NA
J: TRBJ2-1
D: TRBD1
CDR3: CASSFVGGIDEQFF
DNA: TGTGCCAGCAGCTTTGTAGGGGGCATCGATGAGCAGTTCTTC

V: TRBV30
size: NA
J: TRBJ2-7
D: TRBD1
CDR3: CAWSEQGLGNEQYF
DNA: TGTGCCTGGAGTGAACAGGGGCTCGGAAACGAGCAGTACTTC

V: TRBV18
size: once
J: TRBJ2-1
D: NA
CDR3: CASSPGGSYNEQFF
DNA: TGTGCCAGCTCACCCGGCGGCTCCTACAATGAGCAGTTCTTC

V: TRBV6-4
size: NA
J: TRBJ2-1
D: TRBD2
CDR3: CASSPTSGVQFF
DNA: TGTGCCAGCAGCCCGACTAGCGGGGTGCAGTTCTTC

V: TRBV19
size: NA
J: TRBJ2-1
D: NA
CDR3: CASRSNGQTYNEQFF
DNA: TGTGCCAGTAGGAGTAACGGCCAAACCTACAATGAGCAGTTCTTC

V: TRBV2
size: NA
J: TRBJ2-5
D: NA
CDR3: CASLPKIGGETQYF
DNA: TGTGCCAGCTTACCGAAGATCGGAGGAGAGACCCAGTACTTC

V: TRBV6-5
size: once
J: TRBJ2-3
D: NA
CDR3: CASSYGSAAADTQYF
DNA: TGTGCCAGCAGTTACGGTTCGGCAGCGGCAGATACGCAGTATTTT

V: TRBV18
size: NA
J: TRBJ1-2
D: NA
CDR3: CASSPRQGNYGYTF
DNA: TGTGCCAGCTCACCACGCCAGGGTAACTATGGCTACACCTTC

V: TRBV19
size: once
J: TRBJ2-1
D: TRBD2
CDR3: CALTASGHNEQFF
DNA: TGTGCCCTTACCGCTAGCGGCCACAATGAGCAGTTCTTC

V: TRBV30
size: NA
J: TRBJ2-7
D: NA
CDR3: CAWSVPGGAGRWYF
DNA: TGTGCCTGGAGTGTACCGGGGGGCGCGGGACGTTGGTACTTC

V: TRBV4-3
size: NA
J: TRBJ2-5
D: TRBD1
CDR3: CASSRDRDETQYF
DNA: TGCGCCAGCAGCAGGGACAGGGATGAGACCCAGTACTTC